Following are 10 T cell receptor beta chains from one sample sequenced in a study of lymphopenia after photon versus proton radiotherapy. Repertoires were generated with immunoSEQ multiplex PCR, while TCRdb's copy carries only in-frame clones and drops some. This sample carries some 25,000 clones, more than 80% of them seen once, and the ten largest clones take around 5%. Sequencing was performed on peripheral blood, taken from a patient treated with photon-based radiotherapy. The receptors shown here come from a man aged 25 to 45 with gastric cancer.

This clone was seen only once. The chain is built from TRBV2 and TRBJ1-2; D is unclear. This CDR3 spans 12 amino acids. Trimming removed 5 bases at V and 3 bases at J, with 7 bases between. Germline V lookup: CDR1 SNHLY, CDR2 FYNNEI. The CDR3 protein is CASSPGYYGYTF. In DNA form, the CDR3 reads TGTGCCAGCAGTCCAGGATACTATGGCTACACCTTC.

This clone was recorded once. The gene calls are TRBV6-5 and TRBJ2-7; D is perhaps TRBD2 (5 bases). The CDR3 is 14 amino acids. Germline V CDR1 and CDR2: MNHEY, SVGAGI. The V and J ends lost 6 bases and 2 bases respectively, with 14 bases between them. The CDR3 protein is CASRPRTFTYEQYF. CDR3 DNA: TGTGCCAGCAGACCGAGGACTTTCACCTACGAGCAGTACTTC.

In this sample, this clone turned up a few times. The rearrangement joins TRBV14 to TRBJ1-1, with TRBD1 as a possible D gene (5 bases). The CDR3 runs to 14 residues. Germline V gene lookup returns CDR1 SGHDN and CDR2 FVKESK. V lost 3 bases, J lost 3 bases, and 11 bases lay in between. CDR3 sequence (DNA): TGTGCCAGCAGCCATACGACAGTAGACACTGAAGCTTTCTTT. This translates into CASSHTTVDTEAFF.

This chain connects TRBV5-4 to TRBJ2-1, with 8 bases that match TRBD1. In germline, CDR1 is SGHNT, CDR2 YYREEE (reference sequence). The CDR3 loop spans 13 amino acids. V lost 0 bases and J lost 14; bases outside the gene matches: 7. The CDR3 loop reads CASSLARGLVKFF. CDR3 coding DNA: TGTGCCAGCAGCTTGGCCAGGGGGCTTGTTAAGTTCTTC.

This clone was observed a single time. This sequence joins TRBV28 and TRBJ2-5; 10 bases are a match to TRBD2. Unmatched junction bases numbered 6, after V lost 6 bases and J lost 2 bases. Germline CDR1 and CDR2: MDHEN and SYDVKM. The CDR3 covers 15 residues. This CDR3 is CASSGLAEPQETQYF. CDR3 sequence (DNA): TGTGCCAGCAGCGGACTAGCGGAACCTCAAGAGACCCAGTACTTC. The full variable domain, with the rest looked up from reference TRBV28 and TRBJ2-5, is DVKVTQSSRYLVKRTGEKVFLECVQDMDHENMFWYRQDPGLGLRLIYFSYDVKMKEKGDIPEGYSVSREKKERFSLILESASTNQTSMYLCASSGLAEPQETQYFGPGTRLLVL.

CDR3 in DNA: TGTGCCAGCAGCTTAAACCGATTAGATACGCAGTATTTT. It translates to CASSLNRLDTQYF. The chain is built from TRBV7-2 and TRBJ2-3; D remains unclear. The CDR3 contains 13 residues. Germline V gene sequence: CDR1 SGHTA, CDR2 FQGNSA. Trimming shortened V by 2 bases and J by 5 bases, and 8 bases separated the two germline ends.

The chain combines TRBV14 with TRBJ1-4; D gene uncertain. This CDR3 is 15 amino acids long. The V gene's germline CDR1 is SGHDN and CDR2 FVKESK. Trimming took 0 bases from V and 0 from J, leaving 5 bases between them. CDR3 amino acids: CASSQDRATNEKLFF. The CDR3 DNA sequence: TGTGCCAGCAGCCAAGATCGGGCAACTAATGAAAAACTGTTTTTT.

V and J are TRBV5-5 and TRBJ1-1; 8 bases are shared with TRBD1. V lost 1 base to trimming and J lost 3 bases; unmatched junction nucleotides: 2. CDR3 length equals 14 residues. The germline gives CDR1 SGHKS, CDR2 YYEKEE (reference sequence). The CDR3 here is CASSLQGADTEAFF. The CDR3 bases are TGTGCCAGCAGCTTGCAGGGGGCGGACACTGAAGCTTTCTTT.

This clone appeared a few times. The chain has TRBV11-3 and TRBJ2-7; TRBD1 aligns across 9 bases. V lost 5 bases to trimming and J lost 3 bases; unmatched junction nucleotides: 8. Germline values: CDR1 SGHNT, CDR2 YENEEA. The CDR3 sequence is 15 residues long. The CDR3 region has the DNA TGTGCCAGCAGCCTCCTGACAGGGGGGGACTACGAGCAGTACTTC. Its protein product is CASSLLTGGDYEQYF.

This clone was counted once. The rearrangement uses TRBV5-1 and TRBJ2-2; TRBD2 matches at 7 bases. V dropped 3 bases and J dropped 0; count of bases not matched to a gene: 5. Germline V gene data show CDR1 as SGHRS and CDR2 as YFSETQ. This CDR3 spans 16 amino acids. CDR3 sequence reads: CASSSPAGSNTGELFF. The CDR3 DNA is TGCGCCAGCAGCTCCCCAGCGGGGTCGAACACCGGGGAGCTGTTTTTT.